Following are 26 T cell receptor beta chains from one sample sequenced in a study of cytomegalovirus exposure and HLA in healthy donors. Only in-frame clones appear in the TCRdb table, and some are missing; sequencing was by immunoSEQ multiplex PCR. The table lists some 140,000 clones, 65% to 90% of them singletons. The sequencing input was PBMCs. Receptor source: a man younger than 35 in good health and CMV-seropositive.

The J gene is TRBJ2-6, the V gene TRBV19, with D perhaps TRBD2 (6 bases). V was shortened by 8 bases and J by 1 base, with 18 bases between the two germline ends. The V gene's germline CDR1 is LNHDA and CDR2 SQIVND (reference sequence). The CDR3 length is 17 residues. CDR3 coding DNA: TGTGCCAGTTTAGGCGTCGCAGGGAGGTCTGGGGCCAACGTCCTGACTTTC. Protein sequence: CASLGVAGRSGANVLTF.

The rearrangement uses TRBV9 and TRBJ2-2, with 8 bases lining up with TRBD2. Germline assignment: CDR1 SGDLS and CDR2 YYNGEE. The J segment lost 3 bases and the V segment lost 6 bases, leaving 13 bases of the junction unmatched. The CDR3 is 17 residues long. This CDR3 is CASNNPSGSADTGELFF. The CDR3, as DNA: TGTGCCAGCAATAACCCCAGCGGGAGCGCGGACACCGGGGAGCTGTTTTTT.

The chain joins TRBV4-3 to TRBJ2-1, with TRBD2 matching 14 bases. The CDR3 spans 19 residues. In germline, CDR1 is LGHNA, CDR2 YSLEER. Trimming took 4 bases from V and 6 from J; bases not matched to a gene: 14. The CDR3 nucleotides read TGCGCCAGCAGCCTGAGTGAGGGACTAGCGGGAGCCGGGGGCAATGAGCAGTTCTTC. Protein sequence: CASSLSEGLAGAGGNEQFF.

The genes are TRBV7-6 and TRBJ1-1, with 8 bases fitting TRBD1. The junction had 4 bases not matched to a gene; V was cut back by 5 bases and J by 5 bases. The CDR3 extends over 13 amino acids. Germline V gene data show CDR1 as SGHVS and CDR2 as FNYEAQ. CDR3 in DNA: TGTGCCAGCAGCCCCCAGGGGGCGACTGAAGCTTTCTTT. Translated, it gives CASSPQGATEAFF.

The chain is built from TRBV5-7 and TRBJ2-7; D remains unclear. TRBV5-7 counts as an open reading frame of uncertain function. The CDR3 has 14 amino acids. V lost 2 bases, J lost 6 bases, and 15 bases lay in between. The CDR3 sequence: CASSLDIRSAEQYF. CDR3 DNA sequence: TGTGCCAGCAGCTTAGACATCCGATCCGCCGAGCAGTACTTC.

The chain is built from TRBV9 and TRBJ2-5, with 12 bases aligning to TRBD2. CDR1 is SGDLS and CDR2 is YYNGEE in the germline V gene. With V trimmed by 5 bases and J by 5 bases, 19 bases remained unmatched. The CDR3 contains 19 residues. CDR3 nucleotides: TGTGCCAGCAGTCCTTCTAGCGGGGGGGCCCCTAAGGGGGCGGAGACCCAGTACTTC. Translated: CASSPSSGGAPKGAETQYF.

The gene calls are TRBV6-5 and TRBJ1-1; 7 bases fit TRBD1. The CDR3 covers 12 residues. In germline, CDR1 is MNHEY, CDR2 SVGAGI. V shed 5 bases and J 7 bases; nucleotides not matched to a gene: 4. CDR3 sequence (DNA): TGTGCCAGCAGTAATACAGGGGTTGAAGCTTTCTTT. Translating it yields CASSNTGVEAFF.

CDR3 in amino acids: CASSFQSGGLRYEQYF. CDR3 nucleotide sequence: TGTGCCAGCAGCTTCCAGAGCGGGGGCCTCCGATACGAGCAGTACTTC. The chain links TRBV11-1 to TRBJ2-7, with TRBD2 identical over 8 bases. The germline CDR1 and CDR2 sequences are SGHAT and FQDESV (reference sequence). The CDR3 covers 16 residues. The junction had 11 bases not matched to a gene; V was cut back by 3 bases and J by 4 bases.

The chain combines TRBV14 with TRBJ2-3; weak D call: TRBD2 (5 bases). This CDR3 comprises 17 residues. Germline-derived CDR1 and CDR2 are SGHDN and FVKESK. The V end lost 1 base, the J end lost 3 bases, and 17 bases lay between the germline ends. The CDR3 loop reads CASSQGVWLARTDTQYF. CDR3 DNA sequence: TGTGCCAGCAGCCAAGGGGTTTGGTTAGCGAGGACAGATACGCAGTATTTT.

The CDR3 spells CASSGEMSSGNTIYF. CDR3 DNA: TGTGCCAGCAGCGGTGAGATGAGCTCTGGAAACACCATATATTTT. The V gene is TRBV7-8, the J gene TRBJ1-3; D is uncertain. The CDR3 runs to 15 residues. Trimming removed 5 bases at V and 0 bases at J, with 11 bases between. Germline V gene data show CDR1 as SGHVS and CDR2 as FQNEAQ.

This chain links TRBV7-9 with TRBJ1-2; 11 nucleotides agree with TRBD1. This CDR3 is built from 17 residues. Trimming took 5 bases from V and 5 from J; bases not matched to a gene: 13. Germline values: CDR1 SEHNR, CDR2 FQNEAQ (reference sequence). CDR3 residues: CASSKPGQGGPGYGYTF. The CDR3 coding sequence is TGTGCCAGCAGCAAACCGGGACAGGGGGGGCCCGGATATGGCTACACCTTC.

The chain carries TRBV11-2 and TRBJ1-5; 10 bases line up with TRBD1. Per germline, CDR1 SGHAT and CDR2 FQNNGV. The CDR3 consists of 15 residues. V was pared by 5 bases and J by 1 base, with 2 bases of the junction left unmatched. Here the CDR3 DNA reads TGTGCCAGCAGCCAGGGACAGGGGAGCAATCAGCCCCAGCATTTT. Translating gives CASSQGQGSNQPQHF. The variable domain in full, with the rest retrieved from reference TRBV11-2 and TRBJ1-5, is EAGVAQSPRYKIIEKRQSVAFWCNPISGHATLYWYQQILGQGPKLLIQFQNNGVVDDSQLPKDRFSAERLKGVDSTLKIQPAKLEDSAVYLCASSQGQGSNQPQHFGDGTRLSIL.

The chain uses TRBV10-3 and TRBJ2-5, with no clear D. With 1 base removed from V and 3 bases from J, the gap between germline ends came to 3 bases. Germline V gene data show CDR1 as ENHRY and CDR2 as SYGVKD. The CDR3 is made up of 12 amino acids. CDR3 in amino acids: CAISEFEETQYF. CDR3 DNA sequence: TGTGCCATCAGTGAGTTCGAAGAGACCCAGTACTTC.

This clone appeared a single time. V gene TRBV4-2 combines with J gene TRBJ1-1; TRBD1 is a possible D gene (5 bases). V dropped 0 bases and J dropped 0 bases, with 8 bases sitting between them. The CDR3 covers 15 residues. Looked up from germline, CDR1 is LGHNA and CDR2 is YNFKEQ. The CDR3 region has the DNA TGTGCCAGCAGCCAAGAGGGGGGAATGAACACTGAAGCTTTCTTT. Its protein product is CASSQEGGMNTEAFF.

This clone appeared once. CDR3 coding DNA: TGCGCCAGCAGCTTGGTGAGACAGGGAAGCTATGGCTACACCTTC. It codes for CASSLVRQGSYGYTF. The rearrangement links TRBV5-1 to TRBJ1-2; TRBD1 agrees at 7 bases. The V segment lost 0 bases and the J segment 4 bases; nucleotides outside the gene matches: 6. The V gene's germline CDR1 is SGHRS and CDR2 YFSETQ. The CDR3 covers 15 residues.

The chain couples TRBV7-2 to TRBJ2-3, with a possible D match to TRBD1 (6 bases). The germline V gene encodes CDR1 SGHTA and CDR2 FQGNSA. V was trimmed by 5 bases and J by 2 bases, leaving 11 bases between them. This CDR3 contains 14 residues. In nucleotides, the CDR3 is TGTGCCAGCAGCGCAACAGGGTTCACAGATACGCAGTATTTT. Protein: CASSATGFTDTQYF.

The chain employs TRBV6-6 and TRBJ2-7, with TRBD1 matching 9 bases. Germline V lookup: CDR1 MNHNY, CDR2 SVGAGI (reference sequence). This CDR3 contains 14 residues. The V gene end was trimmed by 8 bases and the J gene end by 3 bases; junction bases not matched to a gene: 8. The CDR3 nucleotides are TGTGCCAGCGGGACCGGGACAGGGATCTACGAGCAGTACTTC. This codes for CASGTGTGIYEQYF.

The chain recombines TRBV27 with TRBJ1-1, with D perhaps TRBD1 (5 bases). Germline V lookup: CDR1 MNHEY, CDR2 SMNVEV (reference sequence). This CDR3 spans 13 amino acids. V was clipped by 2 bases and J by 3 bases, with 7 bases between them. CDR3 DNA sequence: TGTGCCAGCAGTTTACCAGGGCACACTGAAGCTTTCTTT. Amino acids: CASSLPGHTEAFF.

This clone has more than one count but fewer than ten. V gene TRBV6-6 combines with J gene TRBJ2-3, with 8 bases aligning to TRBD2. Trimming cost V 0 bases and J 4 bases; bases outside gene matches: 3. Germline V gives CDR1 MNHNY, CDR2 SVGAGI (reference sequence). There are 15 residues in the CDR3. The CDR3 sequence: CASSYSRLASDTQYF. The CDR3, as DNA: TGTGCCAGCAGTTACTCGCGACTAGCGTCAGATACGCAGTATTTT.

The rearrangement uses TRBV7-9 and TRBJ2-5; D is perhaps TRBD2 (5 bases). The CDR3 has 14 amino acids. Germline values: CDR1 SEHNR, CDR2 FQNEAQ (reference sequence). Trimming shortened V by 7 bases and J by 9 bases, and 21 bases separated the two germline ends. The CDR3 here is CASTTEGSQSAQYF. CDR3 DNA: TGTGCCAGCACCACAGAGGGCTCGCAATCGGCCCAGTACTTC.

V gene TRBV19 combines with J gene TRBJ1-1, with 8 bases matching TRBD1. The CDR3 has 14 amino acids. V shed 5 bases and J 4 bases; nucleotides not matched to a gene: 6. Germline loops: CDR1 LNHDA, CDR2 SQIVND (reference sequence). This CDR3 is CASSSPDRVTEAFF. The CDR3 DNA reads TGTGCCAGTAGTTCCCCGGACAGGGTCACTGAAGCTTTCTTT.

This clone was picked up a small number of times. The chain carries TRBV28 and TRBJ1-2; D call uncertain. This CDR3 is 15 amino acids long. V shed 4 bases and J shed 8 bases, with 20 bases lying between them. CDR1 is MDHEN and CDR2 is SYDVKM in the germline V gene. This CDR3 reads CASSSSQAGSGGYTF. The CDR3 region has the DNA TGTGCCAGCAGTTCTTCCCAAGCTGGCTCGGGGGGCTACACCTTC.

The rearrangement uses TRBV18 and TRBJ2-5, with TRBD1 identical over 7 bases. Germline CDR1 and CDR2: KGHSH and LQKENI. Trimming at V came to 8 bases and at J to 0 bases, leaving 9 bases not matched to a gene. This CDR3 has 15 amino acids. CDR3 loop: CASQAQQGYQETQYF. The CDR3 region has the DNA TGTGCCAGCCAAGCACAACAGGGGTACCAAGAGACCCAGTACTTC.

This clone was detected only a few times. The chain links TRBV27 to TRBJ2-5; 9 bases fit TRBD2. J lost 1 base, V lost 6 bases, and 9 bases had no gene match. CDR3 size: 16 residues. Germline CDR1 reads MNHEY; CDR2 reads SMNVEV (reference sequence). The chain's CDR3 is CASRPLAGIVQETQYF. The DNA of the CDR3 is TGTGCCAGCAGGCCCCTAGCGGGAATAGTCCAAGAGACCCAGTACTTC.

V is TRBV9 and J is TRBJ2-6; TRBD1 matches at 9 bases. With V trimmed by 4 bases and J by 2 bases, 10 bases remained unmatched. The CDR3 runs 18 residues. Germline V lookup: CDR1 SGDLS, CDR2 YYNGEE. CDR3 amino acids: CASSTGTGTSAGANVLTF. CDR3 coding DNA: TGTGCCAGCAGCACCGGGACAGGGACGTCGGCTGGGGCCAACGTCCTGACTTTC.

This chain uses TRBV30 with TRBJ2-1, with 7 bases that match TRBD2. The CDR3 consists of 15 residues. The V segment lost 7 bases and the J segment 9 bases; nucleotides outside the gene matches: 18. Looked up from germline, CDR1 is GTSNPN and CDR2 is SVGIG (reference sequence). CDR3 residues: CAFPYGPDRGGEQFF. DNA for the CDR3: TGTGCCTTCCCTTATGGACCGGACCGCGGGGGTGAGCAGTTCTTC.